The 15 T cell receptor beta chains given below trace back to one sample, sequenced in a study of cytomegalovirus exposure and HLA in healthy donors. Sequencing was performed with immunoSEQ multiplex PCR; in TCRdb, only in-frame clones are kept and a portion is missing. The repertoire holds under 50,000 clones, 90% to 95% seen once, with about 8% in the top ten. The sequenced sample was PBMCs. The receptors here all came from a woman in her late teens or twenties in good health and CMV-seropositive.

The V gene is TRBV7-3, the J gene TRBJ1-4; D is uncertain. The V end lost 5 bases, the J end lost 0 bases, and 10 bases lay between the germline ends. The germline V gene has CDR1 SGHTA and CDR2 FQGTGA. This CDR3 has 15 residues. The CDR3 nucleotides read TGTGCCAGCAGCCTCCAGAGGGCAACTAATGAAAAACTGTTTTTT. Encoded protein: CASSLQRATNEKLFF.

To note about this clone: This specimen includes other DNA sequences encoding the same CDR3. V is TRBV9 and J is TRBJ2-7; the D gene is possibly TRBD1 (5 bases). This CDR3 region has 16 residues. The germline gives CDR1 SGDLS, CDR2 YYNGEE. V gave up 2 bases and J gave up 3 bases, with 18 bases separating them. Here the CDR3 reads CASSVARVLAHYEQYF. CDR3 DNA sequence: TGTGCCAGCAGCGTGGCCAGGGTCCTCGCCCACTACGAGCAGTACTTC.

The V call is TRBV19, the J call TRBJ2-1; TRBD2 matches 10 bases. V lost 5 bases and J lost 3; bases outside the gene matches: 7. CDR1 LNHDA and CDR2 SQIVND come from the germline V gene (reference sequence). The CDR3 is 16 residues long. The CDR3 DNA follows: TGTGCCAGTAGTGAAACACTAGCGGGGAGCTACAATGAGCAGTTCTTC. Amino acids: CASSETLAGSYNEQFF. The full variable domain, with the rest looked up from reference TRBV19 and TRBJ2-1, is DGGITQSPKYLFRKEGQNVTLSCEQNLNHDAMYWYRQDPGQGLRLIYYSQIVNDFQKGDIAEGYSVSREKKESFPLTVTSAQKNPTAFYLCASSETLAGSYNEQFFGPGTRLTVL.

The rearrangement joins TRBV7-9 to TRBJ2-1; possible D gene TRBD2, 6 bases. CDR1 is SEHNR, CDR2 FQNEAQ, per germline (reference sequence). V was pared by 2 bases and J by 8 bases, with 13 bases between. The CDR3 length is 14 residues. The CDR3: CASSLPQGGDEQFF. The CDR3 DNA sequence: TGTGCCAGCAGCTTACCCCAAGGAGGGGATGAGCAGTTCTTC.

CDR3 DNA: TGTGCCAGCAGCTTAGGGGCGGGGCCCGGGACCCAGTACTTC. Translation: CASSLGAGPGTQYF. The chain links TRBV7-2 to TRBJ2-5; maybe TRBD2 (6 bases). There are 14 residues in the CDR3. The ends were cut back, 1 base at V and 7 bases at J, with 13 bases in the middle. Germline V CDR1 and CDR2: SGHTA, FQGNSA.

The chain employs TRBV28 and TRBJ1-2, with TRBD1 as a possible D gene (5 bases). CDR1 is MDHEN and CDR2 is SYDVKM in the germline V gene. Trimming removed 5 bases from V and 8 bases from J, with 21 bases in between. The CDR3 length is 15 residues. In nucleotides, the CDR3 is TGTGCCAGCAGTACCGGTACAGGACGGTATGGCGGCTACACCTTC. Amino acids: CASSTGTGRYGGYTF.

The rearrangement uses TRBV28 and TRBJ2-1, with 9 bases matching TRBD1. Germline loops: CDR1 MDHEN, CDR2 SYDVKM. V lost 2 bases and J lost 9; bases outside the gene matches: 8. The CDR3 has 15 residues. CDR3 in amino acids: CASSLEGTGSSEQFF. The CDR3 DNA follows: TGTGCCAGCAGTTTAGAGGGGACAGGGTCCTCTGAGCAGTTCTTC. The variable domain in full, with the rest retrieved from reference TRBV28 and TRBJ2-1, is DVKVTQSSRYLVKRTGEKVFLECVQDMDHENMFWYRQDPGLGLRLIYFSYDVKMKEKGDIPEGYSVSREKKERFSLILESASTNQTSMYLCASSLEGTGSSEQFFGPGTRLTVL.

The J gene is TRBJ2-5, the V gene TRBV7-2; 10 bases agree with TRBD2. The V gene end was trimmed by 4 bases and the J gene end by 5 bases; junction bases not matched to a gene: 4. This CDR3 region has 14 residues. Germline V CDR1 and CDR2: SGHTA, FQGNSA. The CDR3 nucleotides are TGTGCCAGCAGCTCCCTTAGCGGGAGGGAGACCCAGTACTTC. It encodes CASSSLSGRETQYF.

CDR3 region: CASTQPGETQETQYF. For the CDR3, the DNA is TGTGCCAGCACCCAACCGGGGGAAACCCAAGAGACCCAGTACTTC. This chain uses TRBV6-5 with TRBJ2-5; weak D call: TRBD2 (6 bases). V was shortened by 7 bases and J by 1 base, with 16 bases between the two germline ends. The CDR3 consists of 15 residues. In germline, CDR1 is MNHEY, CDR2 SVGAGI.

The chain carries TRBV4-3 and TRBJ2-1; perhaps TRBD2 as D (7 bases). In germline, CDR1 is LGHNA, CDR2 YSLEER. V was pared by 2 bases and J by 4 bases, with 12 bases between. The CDR3 is made up of 15 amino acids. The CDR3 nucleotides read TGCGCCAGCAGCCAACTAAAGGGGGGGTACAATGAGCAGTTCTTC. This encodes CASSQLKGGYNEQFF.

Only a few counts were recorded for this clone. The V gene is TRBV11-1, the J gene TRBJ1-1, with unresolved D. CDR3 length: 14 residues. Germline lookup yields CDR1 SGHAT and CDR2 FQDESV (reference sequence). Trimming took 5 bases from V and 5 from J, leaving 15 bases between them. CDR3 loop: CASSPGGRDTEAFF. CDR3 nucleotides: TGTGCCAGCAGCCCAGGAGGGCGGGATACTGAAGCTTTCTTT. Variable domain in full (rest from reference TRBV11-1 and TRBJ1-1): EAEVAQSPRYKITEKSQAVAFWCDPISGHATLYWYRQILGQGPELLVQFQDESVVDDSQLPKDRFSAERLKGVDSTLKIQPAELGDSAMYLCASSPGGRDTEAFFGQGTRLTVV.

J is TRBJ1-6 and V is TRBV5-4, with 7 bases lining up with TRBD1. Trimming removed 5 bases from V and 0 bases from J; junction bases left unmatched: 5. This CDR3 contains 16 residues. Germline CDR1 SGHNT, CDR2 YYREEE (reference sequence). The chain's CDR3 is CASSPGGGSYNSPLHF. DNA of the CDR3: TGTGCCAGCAGTCCAGGGGGAGGCTCCTATAATTCACCCCTCCACTTT.

This chain joins TRBV7-3 and TRBJ2-2; 9 bases map to TRBD1. V gave up 4 bases and J gave up 5 bases; unmatched junction bases: 8. This CDR3 is 16 amino acids long. Germline V gene sequence: CDR1 SGHTA, CDR2 FQGTGA. CDR3 protein: CASSSYRGLETGELFF. The CDR3 DNA follows: TGTGCCAGCAGCTCCTACAGGGGGCTAGAGACCGGGGAGCTGTTTTTT.

The chain combines TRBV6-5 with TRBJ1-1; 9 bases match TRBD1. The CDR3 contains 13 residues. The ends lost 6 bases at V and 5 bases at J; junction bases unmatched: 4. Germline CDR1 is MNHEY and CDR2 is SVGAGI. The CDR3 reads CASSHGQGTEAFF. The CDR3 DNA reads as TGTGCCAGCAGCCACGGACAGGGGACTGAAGCTTTCTTT.

CDR3 protein: CASSTPTQGDIQYF. The DNA of the CDR3 is TGCGCCAGCAGCACCCCCACACAGGGGGACATTCAGTACTTC. The rearrangement joins TRBV5-1 to TRBJ2-4; 8 nucleotides line up with TRBD1. With 4 bases clipped from V and 8 bases from J, the junction kept 8 bases outside the gene matches. Germline V CDR1 and CDR2: SGHRS, YFSETQ. This CDR3 spans 14 amino acids.